Listed below are T cell receptor beta chains from one sample, sequenced in a study of blood T cell repertoires in COVID-19. TCRdb's table, derived via immunoSEQ multiplex PCR, lists solely in-frame clones and lacks some. The table records approximately 220,000 clones, about 80% of them present only once. The sample was PBMCs or T cells enriched from blood (not recorded which). The receptors were gathered from a woman aged 40 to 50 with acute COVID-19. CDR3s include the opening cysteine and the closing phenylalanine or tryptophan. The D gene is left open where the match is weak. Where a row states a size, it is once, few, many or the class of an expanded clone; other rows omit it.

j_call	clone_size	v_call	cdr3_length	d_call	cdr3_nt	cdr3_aa
TRBJ2-7	once	TRBV11-2	14	.	TGTGCCAGCAGCTCGGGCAGGGACTCCTACGAGCAGTACTTC	CASSSGRDSYEQYF
TRBJ2-3	.	TRBV3-1/TRBV3-2	17	TRBD2	TGTGCCAGCAGCCAAGTTGGGGCGGGGGGGCCCTCCGATACGCAGTATTTT	CASSQVGAGGPSDTQYF
TRBJ2-7	.	TRBV6-5	15	.	TGTGCCAGCAGATCCCCAGGGATTAGTTCCTACGAGCAGTACTTC	CASRSPGISSYEQYF
TRBJ2-1	.	TRBV5-8	14	.	TGTGCCAGCAGCCCGGGACATTCCTACAATGAGCAGTTCTTC	CASSPGHSYNEQFF
TRBJ2-2	once	TRBV6-5	14	.	TGTGCCAGCAGCTCTAGCCCGAACACCGGGGAGCTGTTTTTT	CASSSSPNTGELFF
TRBJ2-5	.	TRBV18	17	TRBD1	TGTGCCAGCTCACCAGTACGTGGGACAGGGGCCCAAGAGACCCAGTACTTC	CASSPVRGTGAQETQYF
TRBJ2-1	.	TRBV28	15	TRBD2	TGTGCCAGCAGTCTCTTGGGACTAGGATCCAATGAGCAGTTCTTC	CASSLLGLGSNEQFF
TRBJ1-2	.	TRBV4-2	15	.	TGTGCCAGCAGCCAAGAGGGGGCGCCGTCCTATGGCTACACCTTC	CASSQEGAPSYGYTF
TRBJ2-2	.	TRBV18	15	TRBD1	TGTGCCAGCTCGTCCCGGACAGGGGGCGTCGGGGAGCTGTTTTTT	CASSSRTGGVGELFF
TRBJ1-1	.	TRBV29-1	12	.	TGCAGCGACGCCCCGAACGGTAATGAAGCTTTCTTT	CSDAPNGNEAFF
TRBJ1-1	.	TRBV5-5	14	.	TGTGCCAGCAGCTTGTTATCAGGGAACACTGAAGCTTTCTTT	CASSLLSGNTEAFF
TRBJ1-4	.	TRBV3-1/TRBV3-2	14	.	TGTGCCAGCAGCCAGACACCAACTAATGAAAAACTGTTTTTT	CASSQTPTNEKLFF
TRBJ2-2	.	TRBV3-1/TRBV3-2	13	TRBD1	TGTGCCAGCAGCCAACAGGGGGTAGGGGAGCTGTTTTTT	CASSQQGVGELFF
TRBJ1-5	.	TRBV10-1	13	.	TGCGCCAGCTCCCCGTACCGATTACAGGCCCAGCATTTT	CASSPYRLQAQHF
TRBJ2-7	.	TRBV6-1	15	TRBD2	TGTGCCAGCAGTGAAAGCGGGGGTAGCTCCTACGAGCAGTACTTC	CASSESGGSSYEQYF
TRBJ1-2	.	TRBV5-1	15	TRBD1	TGCGCCAGCAGCCCTCGACAGGGGGCTGAATATGGCTACACCTTC	CASSPRQGAEYGYTF
TRBJ1-6	.	TRBV3-1/TRBV3-2	15	TRBD1	TGTGCCAGCAGCCTGGACAGGGGCTATAATTCACCCCTCCACTTT	CASSLDRGYNSPLHF
TRBJ2-5	.	TRBV7-9	14	.	TGTGCCACCGCAGACAGCCCAACCCCAACGACCCAGTACTTC	CATADSPTPTTQYF
TRBJ1-2	.	TRBV5-6	15	TRBD1	TGTGCCAGCAGCTTCCTGGACCGGACAGGGACTGGCTACACCTTC	CASSFLDRTGTGYTF
TRBJ2-2	.	TRBV19	15	.	TGTGCCAGTAGGATCAAGACAGGGAACACCGGGGAGCTGTTTTTT	CASRIKTGNTGELFF
TRBJ2-1	.	TRBV7-2	17	.	TGTGCCAGCAGCTTAGCCCTACTAGTGGGAGATGACAATGAGCAGTTCTTC	CASSLALLVGDDNEQFF
TRBJ2-6	.	TRBV5-1	15	.	TGCGCCAGCAGCTCACGGGACAAGGGGGCCAACGTCCTGACTTTC	CASSSRDKGANVLTF
TRBJ2-5	.	TRBV18	13	.	TGTGCCAGCTCTCCCCGACAGTCGGAGACCCAGTACTTC	CASSPRQSETQYF
TRBJ1-1	.	TRBV5-5	13	.	TGTGCCAGCAGCCAGACGAGGGAAACTGAAGCTTTCTTT	CASSQTRETEAFF
TRBJ2-1	many	TRBV4-2	16	.	TGTGCCAGCAGCCAAGACTGGGTAGCCCGTTGGGATGAGCAGTTCTTC	CASSQDWVARWDEQFF
TRBJ2-1	.	TRBV7-9	11	.	TGTGCCAGCAGCCCATACAATGAGCAGTTCTTC	CASSPYNEQFF
TRBJ2-7	.	TRBV6-1	15	.	TGTGCCAGCAGTGAAGAAACAGGCGCATCCTACGAGCAGTACTTC	CASSEETGASYEQYF
TRBJ2-3	.	TRBV11-3	16	TRBD2	TGTGCCAGCAGCCCCGCGAGCGGGAGTGGCCCAGATACGCAGTATTTT	CASSPASGSGPDTQYF
TRBJ2-3	once	TRBV5-1	14	.	TGCGCCAGCAGCTTGGGCCCAACGAGCGATACGCAGTATTTT	CASSLGPTSDTQYF
TRBJ2-5	.	TRBV27	15	TRBD2	TGTGCCAGCAGTTGGGGACTAGGGCGACAAGAGACCCAGTACTTC	CASSWGLGRQETQYF
TRBJ1-1	.	TRBV9	14	.	TGTGCCAGCAGCCCAGGACAGAGGAACACTGAAGCTTTCTTT	CASSPGQRNTEAFF
TRBJ2-5	.	TRBV19	14	.	TGTGCCAGTAGTATTGAGGGGGGGTCAGAGACCCAGTACTTC	CASSIEGGSETQYF
TRBJ2-1	.	TRBV9	16	TRBD2	TGTGCCAGCAGCGTCTCTAGGGAGGGCTCCTACAATGAGCAGTTCTTC	CASSVSREGSYNEQFF
TRBJ2-1	.	TRBV6-5	13	.	TGTGCCAGCAGTCACGACAGCTACAATGAGCAGTTCTTC	CASSHDSYNEQFF
TRBJ2-3	.	TRBV7-9	16	TRBD2	TGTGCCAGCAGCTTGATAGCGGGGGCTAGCACAGATACGCAGTATTTT	CASSLIAGASTDTQYF
TRBJ2-1	.	TRBV7-9	13	.	TGTGCCAGCAGCTTAGGACTAGAAGATGAGCAGTTCTTC	CASSLGLEDEQFF
TRBJ1-6	.	TRBV6-5	15	.	TGTGCCAGCAGCGACACCAGCTCCTATAATTCACCCCTCCACTTT	CASSDTSSYNSPLHF
TRBJ1-1	.	TRBV19	14	.	TGTGCCAGTAGCCTGACAGAAGAAGGCACTGAAGCTTTCTTT	CASSLTEEGTEAFF
TRBJ2-7	.	TRBV28	13	TRBD1	TGTGCCAGCAGGAGGGACAGGGGTTACGAGCAGTACTTC	CASRRDRGYEQYF
TRBJ1-1	few	TRBV7-3	13	.	TGTGCCAGCAGCTCGGACAGCCGGCAGGGTGCTTTCTTT	CASSSDSRQGAFF
TRBJ1-6	.	TRBV12-3/TRBV12-4	13	.	TGTGCCAGCAGTTCTCAGGGGAATTCACCCCTCCACTTT	CASSSQGNSPLHF
TRBJ2-1	.	TRBV7-2	15	.	TGTGCCAGCAGGGGGGCGACTAGCCGGCTCGATGAGCAGTTCTTC	CASRGATSRLDEQFF
TRBJ1-1	.	TRBV29-1	14	TRBD1	TGCAGCACCACCCGACAGGGTGGTAACACTGAAGCTTTCTTT	CSTTRQGGNTEAFF
TRBJ1-5	.	TRBV30	13	.	TGTGCCTGGAGCCGACAAAAGAATCAGCCCCAGCATTTT	CAWSRQKNQPQHF
TRBJ2-3	.	TRBV24-1	12	.	TGTGCCACCAGTGACCCTATGAATACGCAGTATTTT	CATSDPMNTQYF
TRBJ1-1	.	TRBV29-1	13	.	TGCAGCGTTGAAGGGCAGTTGAACACTGAAGCTTTCTTT	CSVEGQLNTEAFF
TRBJ1-1	few	TRBV5-1	12	.	TGCGCCAGCAGCTTGGGTCGACAGGAAGCTTTCTTT	CASSLGRQEAFF
TRBJ2-7	.	TRBV21-1	17	.	TGTGCCAGCAGCAAACGCTTTCAGGGGGGCGCGTTCTACGAGCAGTACTTC	CASSKRFQGGAFYEQYF
TRBJ2-3	.	TRBV4-3	17	TRBD2	TGCGCCAGCAGCCAAGGTTGGGGAGCGGGGGGGTTTGGGACGCAGTATTTT	CASSQGWGAGGFGTQYF
TRBJ2-7	.	TRBV7-2	15	.	TGTGCCAGCAGCTTGGCTAGCAAGAGCTCCTACGAGCAGTACTTC	CASSLASKSSYEQYF
TRBJ2-2	.	TRBV7-6	16	TRBD2	TGTGCCAGCAGCTCCGGGACTAGCGGGGGGGCCGGGGAGCTGTTTTTT	CASSSGTSGGAGELFF
TRBJ1-1	.	TRBV19	14	.	TGTGCCACTAGTTACGGACAGTGGAACACTGAAGCTTTCTTT	CATSYGQWNTEAFF
TRBJ2-3	.	TRBV29-1	19	TRBD2	TGCAGCGTTGAAATTCGGGGACTAGCGGGAGGACGACCTACAGATACGCAGTATTTT	CSVEIRGLAGGRPTDTQYF
TRBJ2-3	once	TRBV5-8	17	TRBD1	TGTGCCAGCAGCTTGGGGACAGGGGGAGGTCACACAGATACGCAGTATTTT	CASSLGTGGGHTDTQYF